The 26 T cell receptor beta chains below were found in one sample sequenced in a study of vaccination and CD4 T cells after COVID-19. Oncomine TCR Beta short-read sequencing was applied to DNA from cultured CD4+ T cells. TCRdb reanalysed the PCR reads using MiXCR and keeps one entry per CDR3 protein. This sample yields tens of thousands of distinct CDR3 sequences, of which 40% to 55% are seen a single time; approximately 28% belongs to the top ten. The treatment: approximately 11-day PBMC culture with coronavirus spike peptide pools or control peptides (ViraFEST assay). These receptors are not linked to any known antigen. Sequencing used CD4+ T cells from blood, cultured in vitro, obtained before SARS-CoV-2 vaccination. These receptor sequences come from a human donor who received a COVID-19 vaccine.

V gene TRBV18 combines with J gene TRBJ2-7; tentatively, D is TRBD1 (5 bases). Germline V gene lookup returns CDR1 KGHSH and CDR2 LQKENI. The CDR3 sequence is 14 residues long. Trimming shortened V by 2 bases and J by 2 bases, and 10 bases separated the two germline ends. Here the CDR3 reads CASSPSTETYEQYF. For the CDR3, the DNA is TGTGCCAGCTCACCATCGACAGAAACCTACGAGCAGTACTTC.

The chain is built from TRBV6-1 and TRBJ1-2; D ambiguous. V was cut by 2 bases and J by 0 bases, with 7 bases left in between. The CDR3 runs 14 residues. Looked up from germline, CDR1 is MNHNS and CDR2 is SASEGT. CDR3 amino acids: CASSESATNYGYTF. CDR3 nucleotide sequence: TGTGCCAGCAGTGAATCGGCAACTAACTATGGCTACACCTTC.

The table lists this clonotype with a few counts. The chain uses TRBV2 and TRBJ1-2; D is possibly TRBD1 (6 bases). The CDR3 sequence is 14 residues long. The germline CDR1 and CDR2 sequences are SNHLY and FYNNEI. Trimming took 6 bases from V and 7 from J, leaving 18 bases between them. CDR3 loop: CASSALPRTAGYTF. The CDR3 DNA reads TGTGCCAGCAGCGCCTTACCGCGGACAGCTGGCTACACCTTC.

This clonotype was counted a few times. The chain uses TRBV2 and TRBJ2-3, with 8 bases matching TRBD2. Germline CDR1 reads SNHLY; CDR2 reads FYNNEI. The V gene end was trimmed by 6 bases and the J gene end by 3 bases; junction bases not matched to a gene: 5. The CDR3 sequence is 14 residues long. CDR3 amino acids: CASRLAVGTDTQYF. DNA for the CDR3: TGTGCCAGCAGACTAGCGGTGGGGACAGATACGCAGTATTTT.

This clonotype was picked up a small number of times. This chain uses TRBV5-1 with TRBJ2-3, with 9 bases matching TRBD2. Trimming at V came to 4 bases and at J to 2 bases, leaving 8 bases not matched to a gene. The CDR3 runs to 16 residues. Germline V lookup: CDR1 SGHRS, CDR2 YFSETQ. CDR3 nucleotides: TGCGCCAGCAGCATCCAGTCTAGCGGGACCACAGATACGCAGTATTTT. The encoded protein is CASSIQSSGTTDTQYF.

This clonotype was counted only a few times. This rearrangement joins TRBV2 to TRBJ2-5; possibly TRBD2 for D (6 bases). Germline lookup yields CDR1 SNHLY and CDR2 FYNNEI. Between the trimmed V and J ends, which lost 3 bases and 3 bases, there was a span of 23 bases. This CDR3 comprises 18 residues. The DNA of the CDR3 is TGTGCCAGCAGTGAGGTAACAGTGGTTGCTGGGAGGAAAGAGACCCAGTACTTC. Its translation is CASSEVTVVAGRKETQYF.

The rearrangement joins TRBV20-1 to TRBJ2-3, with 14 bases identical to TRBD2. The trim removed 4 bases at V and 2 bases at J, leaving 5 bases unmatched. The CDR3 is made up of 16 amino acids. The germline V gene encodes CDR1 DFQATT and CDR2 SNEGSKA (reference sequence). The CDR3 region is CSANPGLAGVTDTQYF. The CDR3 region has the DNA TGCAGTGCTAATCCGGGACTAGCGGGGGTCACAGATACGCAGTATTTT.

The rearrangement uses TRBV24-1 and TRBJ2-7; D assignment may be TRBD1 or TRBD2 (5 bases each). There are 13 residues in the CDR3. V gave up 5 bases and J gave up 0 bases, with 7 bases separating them. Per germline, CDR1 KGHDR and CDR2 SFDVKD. The CDR3 DNA sequence: TGTGCCACCAGTGGGGGGAGCTCCTACGAGCAGTACTTC. It translates to CATSGGSSYEQYF.

V gene TRBV12-3 or TRBV12-4 combines with J gene TRBJ1-4; 11 bases line up with TRBD1. The ends lost 4 bases at V and 5 bases at J; junction bases unmatched: 0. The CDR3 is made up of 14 amino acids. Here the CDR3 DNA reads TGTGCCAGCAGTTGGGACAGGGGGAATGAAAAACTGTTTTTT. Translating it yields CASSWDRGNEKLFF.

This chain connects TRBV5-4 to TRBJ1-3; D not resolved. Germline-derived CDR1 and CDR2 are SGHNT and YYREEE (reference sequence). The length of the CDR3 is 15 residues. V shed 4 bases and J shed 2 bases, with 13 bases lying between them. CDR3: CASSADGGAGNTIYF. CDR3 DNA: TGTGCCAGCAGCGCCGACGGTGGCGCTGGAAACACCATATATTTT.

This clonotype was found a few times. The J gene is TRBJ1-3, the V gene TRBV30; D possibly corresponds to TRBD1 (5 bases). The germline CDR1 and CDR2 sequences are GTSNPN and SVGIG (reference sequence). The CDR3 is 15 residues long. Trimming pared 0 bases from V and 2 bases from J, leaving 11 bases between. For the CDR3, the DNA is TGTGCCTGGAGTGTACGTTCAGGGACTGGAAACACCATATATTTT. Translating it yields CAWSVRSGTGNTIYF.

This clonotype was found a few times. This chain joins TRBV24-1 and TRBJ1-4, with a possible D match to TRBD1 (5 bases). Per germline, CDR1 KGHDR and CDR2 SFDVKD. CDR3 size: 12 residues. Trimming left V 9 bases short and J 8 bases short, with 12 bases between. The CDR3 DNA reads as TGTGCCACCTCTGGGACGGACGAAAAACTGTTTTTT. Its protein is CATSGTDEKLFF.

The chain links TRBV9 to TRBJ2-5; 8 nucleotides line up with TRBD2. From germline, CDR1 is SGDLS and CDR2 YYNGEE. The junction had 3 bases not matched to a gene; V was cut back by 0 bases and J by 5 bases. The length of the CDR3 is 14 residues. The CDR3 DNA is TGTGCCAGCAGCGTAGTCAGCGGGGGTGAGACCCAGTACTTC. Amino acids: CASSVVSGGETQYF.

This clonotype has just one count. The rearrangement joins TRBV5-4 to TRBJ1-1, with D perhaps TRBD1 (5 bases). From germline, CDR1 is SGHNT and CDR2 YYREEE (reference sequence). Trimming removed 4 bases at V and 5 bases at J, with 18 bases between. This CDR3 is built from 15 residues. CDR3 coding DNA: TGTGCCAGCAGCATGTCAGGGAATTTGGGGACTGAAGCTTTCTTT. Amino acid sequence: CASSMSGNLGTEAFF.

This clonotype was seen only a few times. J is TRBJ1-2 and V is TRBV19; D is undetermined. The germline V and J ends were trimmed by 4 bases and 5 bases, with 5 bases remaining between them. Germline lookup yields CDR1 LNHDA and CDR2 SQIVND (reference sequence). The length of the CDR3 is 11 residues. The CDR3 DNA reads as TGTGCCAGTAGTACAGCGTATGGCTACACCTTC. The encoded protein is CASSTAYGYTF.

This clonotype turned up a few times. This rearrangement joins TRBV2 to TRBJ1-1; maybe TRBD1 (6 bases). V lost 0 bases and J 0 bases, leaving 17 bases between the germline ends. Germline CDR1 and CDR2: SNHLY and FYNNEI. CDR3 length: 18 amino acids. The CDR3 DNA sequence: TGTGCCAGCAGTGAAGCGCCGTTGGGGGCGGTGCTGAACACTGAAGCTTTCTTT. Translating it yields CASSEAPLGAVLNTEAFF.

The V gene is TRBV29-1, the J gene TRBJ2-3, with unresolved D. Germline CDR1 is SQVTM and CDR2 is ANQGSEA. CDR3 size: 14 residues. V was cut by 3 bases and J by 3 bases, with 13 bases left in between. The CDR3 nucleotides are TGCAGCGTTGATGGCCTCGGGTCAACAGATACGCAGTATTTT. Translating gives CSVDGLGSTDTQYF.

As DNA, the CDR3 is TGTGCCAGTAGTATCGGCCCGGGCGATGGCTACACCTTC. It encodes CASSIGPGDGYTF. The chain is built from TRBV19 and TRBJ1-2; D gene unclear. The germline V and J ends were trimmed by 3 bases and 6 bases, with 11 bases remaining between them. The CDR3 contains 13 residues. Germline V gene data show CDR1 as LNHDA and CDR2 as SQIVND (reference sequence).

The rearrangement uses TRBV18 and TRBJ2-3, with 10 nucleotides matching TRBD1. This CDR3 is 15 amino acids long. V was pared by 0 bases and J by 7 bases, with 4 bases of the junction left unmatched. The V gene's germline CDR1 is KGHSH and CDR2 LQKENI. CDR3: CASSPPGTGVHTQYF. CDR3 sequence (DNA): TGTGCCAGCTCACCACCTGGGACAGGGGTCCATACGCAGTATTTT.

In this sample, this clonotype turned up a few times. The chain recombines TRBV2 with TRBJ2-7, with TRBD1 matching 7 bases. CDR1 and CDR2 from the germline V gene are SNHLY and FYNNEI. CDR3 length equals 12 residues. J gave up 2 bases and V 8 bases, and 3 bases lay outside the gene matches. For the CDR3, the DNA is TGTGCCAGCGGACAGGTGCCCTACGAGCAGTACTTC. This translates into CASGQVPYEQYF.

The chain uses TRBV7-2 and TRBJ2-2; unclear D gene. This CDR3 contains 14 residues. Germline lookup yields CDR1 SGHTA and CDR2 FQGNSA. V was shortened by 1 base and J by 5 bases, with 8 bases between the two germline ends. In DNA, the CDR3 is TGTGCCAGCAGCTTAGTGAGTTGGACCGGGGAGCTGTTTTTT. As protein: CASSLVSWTGELFF.

This chain links TRBV5-5 with TRBJ2-7; TRBD1 matches 8 bases. The germline gives CDR1 SGHKS, CDR2 YYEKEE (reference sequence). V lost 2 bases and J lost 4; bases outside the gene matches: 2. CDR3 length: 13 residues. The CDR3 DNA is TGTGCCAGCAGCTTACAGGGGGGATACGAGCAGTACTTC. Translation gives CASSLQGGYEQYF.

This clonotype was recorded a few times. The chain recombines TRBV19 with TRBJ1-2; D gene unclear. In germline, CDR1 is LNHDA, CDR2 SQIVND (reference sequence). The CDR3 totals 14 residues. The V gene lost 6 bases and the J gene lost 2 bases, with 13 bases spanning the gap. CDR3 sequence (DNA): TGTGCCAGTAGAATTCTGGCTGTAAACTATGGCTACACCTTC. Translating it yields CASRILAVNYGYTF.

J is TRBJ1-1 and V is TRBV5-1; perhaps TRBD1 as D (5 bases). Between the trimmed V and J ends, which lost 4 bases and 2 bases, there was a span of 18 bases. The germline gives CDR1 SGHRS, CDR2 YFSETQ. This CDR3 is built from 16 residues. The CDR3: CASSENTGASNTEAFF. DNA for the CDR3: TGCGCCAGCAGCGAGAATACCGGGGCTTCAAACACTGAAGCTTTCTTT.

The CDR3 nucleotides read TGTGCCAGCAGCTATAGAGGCACAGATACGCAGTATTTT. It is translated as CASSYRGTDTQYF. V usage is TRBV9 and J usage is TRBJ2-3; D is ambiguous. V was clipped by 4 bases and J by 1 base, with 7 bases between them. Germline V gene sequence: CDR1 SGDLS, CDR2 YYNGEE. The CDR3 length is 13 residues.

CDR3 coding DNA: TGTGCCAGCAGCTTAGATCGGGCGGGGTTCACTGAAGCTTTCTTT. It is translated as CASSLDRAGFTEAFF. J is TRBJ1-1 and V is TRBV11-2; no definite D call. The germline V gene encodes CDR1 SGHAT and CDR2 FQNNGV. The CDR3 runs 15 residues. V lost 0 bases to trimming and J lost 4 bases, with 12 bases between them.